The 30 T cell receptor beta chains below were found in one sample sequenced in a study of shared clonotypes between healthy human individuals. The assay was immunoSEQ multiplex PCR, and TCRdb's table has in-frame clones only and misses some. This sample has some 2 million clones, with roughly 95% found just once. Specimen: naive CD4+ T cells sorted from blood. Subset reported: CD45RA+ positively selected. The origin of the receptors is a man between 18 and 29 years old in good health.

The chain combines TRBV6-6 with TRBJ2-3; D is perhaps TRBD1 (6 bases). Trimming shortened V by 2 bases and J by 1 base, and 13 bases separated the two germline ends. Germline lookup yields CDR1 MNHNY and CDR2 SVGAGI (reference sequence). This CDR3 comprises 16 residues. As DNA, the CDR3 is TGTGCCAGCAGTTACCGACGGACAGACCGCACAGATACGCAGTATTTT. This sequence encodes CASSYRRTDRTDTQYF.

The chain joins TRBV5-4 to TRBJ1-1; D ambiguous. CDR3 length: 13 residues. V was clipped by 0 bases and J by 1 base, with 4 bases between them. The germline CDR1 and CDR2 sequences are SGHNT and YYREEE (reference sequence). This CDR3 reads CASSLEGNTEAFF. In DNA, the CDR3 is TGTGCCAGCAGCTTGGAGGGGAACACTGAAGCTTTCTTT.

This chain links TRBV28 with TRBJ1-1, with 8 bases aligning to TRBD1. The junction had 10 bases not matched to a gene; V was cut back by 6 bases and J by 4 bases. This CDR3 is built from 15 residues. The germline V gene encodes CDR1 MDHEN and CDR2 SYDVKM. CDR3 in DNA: TGTGCCAGCAGCCGGCCAGGGGGCGCGGGCACTGAAGCTTTCTTT. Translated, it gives CASSRPGGAGTEAFF.

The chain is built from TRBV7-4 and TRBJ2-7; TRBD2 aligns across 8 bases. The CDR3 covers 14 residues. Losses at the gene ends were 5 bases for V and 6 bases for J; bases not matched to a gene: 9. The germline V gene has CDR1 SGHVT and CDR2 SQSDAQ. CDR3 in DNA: TGTGCCAGCAGCATCGGGGGACTAGGGAGCGAGCAGTACTTC. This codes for CASSIGGLGSEQYF.

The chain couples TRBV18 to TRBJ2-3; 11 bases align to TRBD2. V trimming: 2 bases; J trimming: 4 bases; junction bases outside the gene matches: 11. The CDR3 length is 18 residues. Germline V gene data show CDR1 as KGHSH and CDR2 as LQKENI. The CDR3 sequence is CASSPVVVLAGGPDTQYF. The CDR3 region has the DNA TGTGCCAGCTCACCAGTAGTGGTTCTAGCGGGAGGTCCAGATACGCAGTATTTT.

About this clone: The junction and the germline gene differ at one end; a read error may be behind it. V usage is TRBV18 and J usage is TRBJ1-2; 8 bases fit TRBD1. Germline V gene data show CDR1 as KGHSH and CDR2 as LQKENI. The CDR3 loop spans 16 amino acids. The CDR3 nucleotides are TGTGCCAGCTCACCTACAGCCGGGACAGGTAACGATGGCTACACCTTC. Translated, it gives CASSPTAGTGNDGYTF. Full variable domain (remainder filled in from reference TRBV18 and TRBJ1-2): NAGVMQNPRHLVRRRGQEARLRCSPMKGHSHVYWYRQLPEEGLKFMVYLQKENIIDESGMPKERFSAEFPKEGPSILRIQQVVRGDSAAYFCASSPTAGTGNDGYTFGSGTRLTVV.

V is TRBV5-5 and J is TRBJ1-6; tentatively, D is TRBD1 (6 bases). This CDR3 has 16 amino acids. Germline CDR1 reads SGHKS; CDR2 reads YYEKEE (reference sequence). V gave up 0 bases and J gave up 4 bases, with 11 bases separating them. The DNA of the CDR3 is TGTGCCAGCAGCTTGGCCACAGGGATTTATAATTCACCCCTCCACTTT. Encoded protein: CASSLATGIYNSPLHF.

The CDR3 DNA is TGTGCTAGTGGTTTGGTACGAGACAGGGGTGTTGAGACCCAGTACTTC. This encodes CASGLVRDRGVETQYF. V and J are TRBV12-5 and TRBJ2-5, with 8 nucleotides matching TRBD1. With V trimmed by 0 bases and J by 5 bases, 8 bases remained unmatched. The CDR3 is 16 amino acids. Germline values: CDR1 LGHNT, CDR2 FRNRAP.

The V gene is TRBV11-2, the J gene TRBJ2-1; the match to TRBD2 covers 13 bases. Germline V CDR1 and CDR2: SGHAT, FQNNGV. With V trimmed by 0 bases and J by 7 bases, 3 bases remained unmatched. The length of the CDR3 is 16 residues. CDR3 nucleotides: TGTGCCAGCAGCTTAGATCTGACTAGCGGGAGGAATGAGCAGTTCTTC. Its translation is CASSLDLTSGRNEQFF.

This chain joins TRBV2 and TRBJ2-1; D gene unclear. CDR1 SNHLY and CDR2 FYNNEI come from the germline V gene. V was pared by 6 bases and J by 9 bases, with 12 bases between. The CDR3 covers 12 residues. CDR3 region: CASRESVGEQFF. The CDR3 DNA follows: TGTGCCAGCAGAGAAAGCGTGGGTGAGCAGTTCTTC.

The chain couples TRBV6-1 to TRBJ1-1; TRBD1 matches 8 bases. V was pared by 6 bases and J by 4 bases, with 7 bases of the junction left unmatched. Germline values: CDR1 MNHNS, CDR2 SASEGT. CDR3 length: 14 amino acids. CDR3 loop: CASRRQGMGTEAFF. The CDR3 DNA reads TGTGCCAGCAGGAGACAGGGGATGGGCACTGAAGCTTTCTTT.

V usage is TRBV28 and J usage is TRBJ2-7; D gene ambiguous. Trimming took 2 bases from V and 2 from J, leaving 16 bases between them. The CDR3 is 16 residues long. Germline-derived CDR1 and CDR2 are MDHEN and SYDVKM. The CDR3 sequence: CASSLQIPLGTYEQYF. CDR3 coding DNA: TGTGCCAGCAGTTTACAAATTCCCCTGGGCACCTACGAGCAGTACTTC.

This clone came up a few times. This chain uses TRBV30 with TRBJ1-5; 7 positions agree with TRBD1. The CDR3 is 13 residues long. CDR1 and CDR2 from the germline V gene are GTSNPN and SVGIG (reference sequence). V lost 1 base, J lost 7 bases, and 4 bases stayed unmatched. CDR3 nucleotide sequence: TGTGCCTGGAGTGGGGCAGGGGGGCAGCCCCAGCATTTT. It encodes CAWSGAGGQPQHF.

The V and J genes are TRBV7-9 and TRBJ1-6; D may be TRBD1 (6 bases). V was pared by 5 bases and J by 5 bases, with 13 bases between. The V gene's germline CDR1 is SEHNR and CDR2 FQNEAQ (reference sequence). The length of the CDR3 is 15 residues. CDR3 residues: CASSNQQGHNSPLHF. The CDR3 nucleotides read TGTGCCAGCAGCAACCAACAGGGCCATAATTCACCCCTCCACTTT.

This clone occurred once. The DNA of the CDR3 is TGCAGCGCGGGAGGGCAGGGTGACTATGGCTACACCTTC. Encoded protein: CSAGGQGDYGYTF. The chain combines TRBV29-1 with TRBJ1-2; tentatively, D is TRBD1 (5 bases). Germline lookup yields CDR1 SQVTM and CDR2 ANQGSEA. This CDR3 is built from 13 residues. V gave up 7 bases and J gave up 3 bases, with 15 bases separating them.

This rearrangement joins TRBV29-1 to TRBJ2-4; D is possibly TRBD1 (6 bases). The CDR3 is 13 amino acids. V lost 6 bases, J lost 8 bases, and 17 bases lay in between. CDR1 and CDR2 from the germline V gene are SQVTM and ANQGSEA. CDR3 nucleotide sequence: TGCAGCGTGCGGACAGTTCCTGGGGACATTCAGTACTTC. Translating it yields CSVRTVPGDIQYF.

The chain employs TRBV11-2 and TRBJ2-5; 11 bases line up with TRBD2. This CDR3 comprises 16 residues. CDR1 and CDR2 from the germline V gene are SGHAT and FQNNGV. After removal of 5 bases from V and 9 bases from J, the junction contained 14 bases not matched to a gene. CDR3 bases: TGTGCCAGCAGCGTGGGTCGCCTAGCGGGGGGTACCTCCCAGTACTTC. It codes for CASSVGRLAGGTSQYF.

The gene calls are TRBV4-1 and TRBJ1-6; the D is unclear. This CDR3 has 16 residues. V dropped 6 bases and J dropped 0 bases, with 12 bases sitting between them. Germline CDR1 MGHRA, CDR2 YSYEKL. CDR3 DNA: TGCGCCAGCAGAGTGGAAAGGGACTCCTATAATTCACCCCTCCACTTT. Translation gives CASRVERDSYNSPLHF.

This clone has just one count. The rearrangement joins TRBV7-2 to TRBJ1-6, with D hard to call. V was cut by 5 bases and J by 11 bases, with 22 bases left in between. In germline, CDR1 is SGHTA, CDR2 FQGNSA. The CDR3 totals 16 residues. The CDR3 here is CASSPREGTSLAPLHF. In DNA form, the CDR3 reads TGTGCCAGCAGCCCTCGGGAGGGTACGTCGCTTGCACCCCTCCACTTT.

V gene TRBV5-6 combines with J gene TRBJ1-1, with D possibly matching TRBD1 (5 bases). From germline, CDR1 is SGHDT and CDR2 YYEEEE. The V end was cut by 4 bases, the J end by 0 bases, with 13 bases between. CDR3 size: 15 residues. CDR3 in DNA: TGTGCCAGCAGCCTGAGGGGAGGGATGAACACTGAAGCTTTCTTT. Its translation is CASSLRGGMNTEAFF.

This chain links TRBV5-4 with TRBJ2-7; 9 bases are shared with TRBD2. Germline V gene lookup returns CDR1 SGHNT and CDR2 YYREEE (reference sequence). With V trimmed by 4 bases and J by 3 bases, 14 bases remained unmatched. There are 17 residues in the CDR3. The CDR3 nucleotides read TGTGCCAGCAGCGCGGTGCGCGGGAGGGGTTTTATCTACGAGCAGTACTTC. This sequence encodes CASSAVRGRGFIYEQYF.

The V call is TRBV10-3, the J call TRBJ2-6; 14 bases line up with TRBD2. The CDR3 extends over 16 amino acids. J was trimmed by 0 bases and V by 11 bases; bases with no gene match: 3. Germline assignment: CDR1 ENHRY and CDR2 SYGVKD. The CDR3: CASGTSGGSGANVLTF. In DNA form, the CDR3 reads TGTGCCTCCGGGACTAGCGGGGGCTCTGGGGCCAACGTCCTGACTTTC.

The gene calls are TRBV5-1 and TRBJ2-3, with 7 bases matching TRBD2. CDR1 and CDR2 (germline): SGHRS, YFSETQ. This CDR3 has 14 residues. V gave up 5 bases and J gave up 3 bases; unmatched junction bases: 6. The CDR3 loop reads CASRGGGTTDTQYF. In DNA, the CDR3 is TGCGCCAGCAGAGGCGGGGGAACAACAGATACGCAGTATTTT.

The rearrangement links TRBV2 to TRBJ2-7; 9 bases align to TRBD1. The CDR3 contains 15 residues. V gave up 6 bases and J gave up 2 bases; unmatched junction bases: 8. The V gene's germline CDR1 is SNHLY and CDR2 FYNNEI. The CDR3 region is CASSIDRGTPYEQYF. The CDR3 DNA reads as TGTGCCAGCAGCATAGACAGGGGGACCCCCTACGAGCAGTACTTC.

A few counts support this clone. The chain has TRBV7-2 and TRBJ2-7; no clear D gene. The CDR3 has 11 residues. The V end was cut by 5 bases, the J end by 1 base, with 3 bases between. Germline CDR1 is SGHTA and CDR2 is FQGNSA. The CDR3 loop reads CASSKSYEQYF. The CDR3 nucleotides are TGTGCCAGCAGCAAGTCCTACGAGCAGTACTTC.

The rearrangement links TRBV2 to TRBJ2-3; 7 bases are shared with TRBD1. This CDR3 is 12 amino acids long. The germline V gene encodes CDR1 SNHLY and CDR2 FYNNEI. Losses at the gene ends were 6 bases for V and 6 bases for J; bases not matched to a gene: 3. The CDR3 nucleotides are TGTGCCAGCAGCGGACAGGCGGATACGCAGTATTTT. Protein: CASSGQADTQYF.

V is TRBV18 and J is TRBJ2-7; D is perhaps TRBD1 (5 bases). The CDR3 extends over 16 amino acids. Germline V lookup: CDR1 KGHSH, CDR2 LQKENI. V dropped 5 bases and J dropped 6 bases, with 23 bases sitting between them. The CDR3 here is CASSTSRQSVVAEQYF. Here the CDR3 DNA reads TGTGCCAGCTCAACCTCCCGACAGTCTGTAGTAGCCGAGCAGTACTTC.

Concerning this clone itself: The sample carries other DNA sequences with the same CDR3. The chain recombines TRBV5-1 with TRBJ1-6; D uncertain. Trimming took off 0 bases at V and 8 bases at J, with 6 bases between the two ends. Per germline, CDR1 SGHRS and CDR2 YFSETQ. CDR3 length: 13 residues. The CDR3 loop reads CASSLGADSPLHF. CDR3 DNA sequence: TGCGCCAGCAGCTTGGGAGCGGATTCACCCCTCCACTTT. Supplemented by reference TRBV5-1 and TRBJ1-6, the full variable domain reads KAGVTQTPRYLIKTRGQQVTLSCSPISGHRSVSWYQQTPGQGLQFLFEYFSETQRNKGNFPGRFSGRQFSNSRSEMNVSTLELGDSALYLCASSLGADSPLHFGNGTRLTVT.

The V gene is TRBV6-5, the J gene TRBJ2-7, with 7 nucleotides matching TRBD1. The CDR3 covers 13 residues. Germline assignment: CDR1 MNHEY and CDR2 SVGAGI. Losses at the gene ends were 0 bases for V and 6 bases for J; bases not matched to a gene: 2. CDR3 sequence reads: CASSYSGGGEQYF. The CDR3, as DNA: TGTGCCAGCAGTTACTCAGGGGGCGGCGAGCAGTACTTC.

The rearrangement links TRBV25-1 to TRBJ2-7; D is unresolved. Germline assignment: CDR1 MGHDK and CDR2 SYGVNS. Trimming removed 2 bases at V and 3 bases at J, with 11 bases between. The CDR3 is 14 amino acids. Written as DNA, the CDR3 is TGTGCCAGCAGTGAAAGGACCGAGCACTACGAGCAGTACTTC. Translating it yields CASSERTEHYEQYF.